Described below is a single TCR beta chain sequence and its context. The table lists this clonotype with a few counts. Its antigen is unknown. Nothing much larger sits one base from this clone, and base qualities are not available. The entry originates in a study of blood T cells in healthy people across ages (dated by TCRdb to 2013 to 2016). Broadly, across the study: Template switching captured roughly one uniquely barcoded TCR beta cDNA molecule per two T cells in model experiments. Using deep sequencing normalized with unique cDNA molecular identifiers, the study measured how TCR beta repertoire diversity changes with age. Donors of different ages were randomly distributed across sequencing lanes to avoid experimental bias. The donors were split into four age groups: young (average about 16 years), middle-aged (about 40), aged (roughly 68) and long-lived (about 74). Two additional independent replicas of 1 million unique cDNA reads from the same blood draw were analyzed for two donors (one aged 18 to 30 and one aged 80 or older). Overall study outcomes, separate from this receptor: Because donor CMV infection status was unknown, age-related changes in expanded clonotypes were potentially confounded. Conclusive comparison of naive and antigen-experienced compartments was prevented by the profiling of bulk unsorted PBMCs. Compared with the aged group, the long-lived group had more naive CD4+ T cells, fewer expanded clones and increased TCR diversity, suggesting age selection. A strong correlation was found between observed TCR beta diversity and the percentage of naive T cells measured by flow cytometry. Observed TCR beta diversity per million T cells fell roughly linearly with age, and a significant reduction was already apparent by age roughly 40. Estimates of total diversity based on one million sequenced T cells were regarded as lower bounds and as underestimates.

Trimmed from V: 5 bases; trimmed from J: 5 bases; junction bases lacking a gene match: 3. From cysteine to phenylalanine, the CDR3 is 14 amino acids long. Of the read, only the CDR3 DNA is kept; its 42 bases are in frame from base 1. Libraries came from 5' RACE. Reads for this sample came from an Illumina HiSeq 2500. A second 7 to 11 cycle PCR used a sample-barcoded 5' primer and a J-beta primer mix. A template-switch 5' adaptor carrying 12 random nucleotides introduced a unique molecular identifier onto each TCR beta cDNA molecule. At least 2.5 million CDR3-containing paired-end reads were obtained from each sample. First-strand cDNA was synthesized from all RNA with the Mint cDNA synthesis kit, primed by a TRBC-specific oligonucleotide. All cDNA was treated with uracil-DNA glycosylase and then went through a first 18-cycle PCR with the universal primers M1SS and BC2_uni_R. The paper's data handling went like this. Each sample was normalized by randomly selecting 1 million high-quality reads, each carrying a distinct molecular identifier. Instead of being binned into consensus sequences, reads that shared molecular identifiers were thrown out. MiTCR, set to a Q25 quality threshold and the strictest error-elimination algorithm, was used for CDR3 identification, clonotype clustering and error correction. A nonparametric unseen species model with Euler transformation was used to estimate a lower bound on total TCR beta diversity. TCRdb took the public reads, trimmed them with fastp at Q25, ran MiXCR for clone calling and kept in-frame beta chains. All rows with the same CDR3 protein become a single entry with the most common DNA and genes. The V and J calls and clone size are TCRdb's, not the authors'. The sample profile shows around 850,000 distinct CDR3 sequences; 35% to 40% of them were found once. The top ten clones comprise 10% to 15% of the sample.

Systemically healthy Caucasian individuals from Russia, around 38 in total and aged roughly 6 to 100 years, were included as donors. Approximately 9.7 milliliters of peripheral blood were drawn from each donor into EDTA-treated Vacutainer tubes. PBMCs were isolated by Ficoll-Paque density-gradient centrifugation, with at least 6 million obtained per sample. Trizol reagent was used to extract total RNA from the PBMCs, yielding at least 6 micrograms per sample. For every donor, an aliquot of PBMCs went through flow cytometry to measure the percentages of naive CD45RAhigh/CD27high T cells. The receptor's source is a man between 18 and 35 years old in good health. Sequenced sample: blood. The chain uses TRBV12-3 or TRBV12-4 and TRBJ2-1; TRBD2 matches 10 bases in the middle. In nucleotides, the sequence is TGTGCCAGCAGTCCGACTAGCGGGCACAATGAGCAGTTCTTC. It encodes CASSPTSGHNEQFF.